The 20 T cell receptor beta chains given below trace back to one sample, sequenced in a study of blood T cells in healthy people across ages. PCR was performed a second time for 7 to 11 cycles using a sample-barcoded 5' primer and a J-beta primer mix. TCRdb itself ran the 5' RACE reads through MiXCR, one entry per CDR3 protein. The data contain hundreds of thousands of distinct CDR3 sequences, roughly 34% of them singletons. The specimen sequenced was blood. Every receptor here comes from a man between 18 and 35 years old in good health.

The chain is built from TRBV12-3 or TRBV12-4 and TRBJ2-3, with TRBD2 identical over 11 bases. The ends lost 4 bases at V and 6 bases at J; junction bases unmatched: 6. The CDR3 covers 15 residues. CDR3 bases: TGTGCCAGCAGTTCCTCGACTAGCGGGGCGGATACGCAGTATTTT. Translating gives CASSSSTSGADTQYF.

The rearrangement links TRBV6-6 to TRBJ2-7; the match to TRBD1 covers 9 bases. With V trimmed by 6 bases and J by 3 bases, 9 bases remained unmatched. CDR1 is MNHNY and CDR2 is SVGAGI in the germline V gene (reference sequence). This CDR3 region has 15 residues. DNA of the CDR3: TGTGCCAGCAGCCTCGGTGGGGGACAGGGCTACGAGCAGTACTTC. Protein sequence: CASSLGGGQGYEQYF.

This clonotype was recorded at least ten times. V and J are TRBV20-1 and TRBJ2-1; D call uncertain. The germline V and J ends were trimmed by 0 bases and 0 bases, with 15 bases remaining between them. Germline V lookup: CDR1 DFQATT, CDR2 SNEGSKA (reference sequence). The CDR3 is 17 amino acids. CDR3 protein: CSARDIEQSSSYNEQFF. In DNA, the CDR3 is TGCAGTGCTAGAGATATCGAACAGTCGAGCTCCTACAATGAGCAGTTCTTC.

The rearrangement uses TRBV12-3 or TRBV12-4 and TRBJ2-5, with 11 bases fitting TRBD2. V gave up 5 bases and J gave up 4 bases; unmatched junction bases: 9. There are 16 residues in the CDR3. Written as DNA, the CDR3 is TGTGCCAGCAGTGTCCGACTAGCGGGGAGGAGAGAGACCCAGTACTTC. This encodes CASSVRLAGRRETQYF.

This clonotype was counted between two and nine times. The chain combines TRBV4-1 with TRBJ2-1; 10 nucleotides match TRBD2. In germline, CDR1 is MGHRA, CDR2 YSYEKL. This CDR3 is 17 amino acids long. The junction had 9 bases not matched to a gene; V was cut back by 0 bases and J by 7 bases. Here the CDR3 reads CASSQDGQRGGRNEQFF. CDR3 DNA sequence: TGCGCCAGCAGCCAAGATGGGCAGCGGGGGGGCCGAAATGAGCAGTTCTTC.

The chain is built from TRBV9 and TRBJ2-7, with D unclear. The germline CDR1 and CDR2 sequences are SGDLS and YYNGEE. The V end lost 0 bases, the J end lost 2 bases, and 9 bases lay between the germline ends. The CDR3 is 14 amino acids. This CDR3 is CASSVGPYPYEQYF. In nucleotides, the CDR3 is TGTGCCAGCAGCGTAGGTCCGTACCCCTACGAGCAGTACTTC.

This clonotype was counted a few times. The chain carries TRBV5-1 and TRBJ2-7; a possible D gene is TRBD1 (5 bases). CDR3 size: 14 residues. Per the germline V gene, CDR1 is SGHRS and CDR2 is YFSETQ. V lost 3 bases, J lost 3 bases, and 13 bases lay in between. The CDR3 DNA sequence: TGCGCCAGCAGCTGCTCCCCAGGGCACTACGAGCAGTACTTC. It is translated as CASSCSPGHYEQYF.

This clonotype came up many times. The chain is built from TRBV12-3 or TRBV12-4 and TRBJ1-2, with 8 nucleotides matching TRBD1. This CDR3 has 14 residues. Trimming at V came to 5 bases and at J to 4 bases, leaving 6 bases not matched to a gene. CDR3 loop: CASSPFDRGYGYTF. In DNA, the CDR3 is TGTGCCAGCAGTCCATTTGACAGGGGCTATGGCTACACCTTC.

The rearrangement uses TRBV6-5 and TRBJ2-2; D call uncertain. Germline CDR1 MNHEY, CDR2 SVGAGI. With 2 bases removed from V and 6 bases from J, the gap between germline ends came to 10 bases. The CDR3 sequence is 14 residues long. The CDR3 bases are TGTGCCAGCAGTTACAGGATCGGAGCCGGGGAGCTGTTTTTT. Translating it yields CASSYRIGAGELFF.

The chain recombines TRBV12-3 or TRBV12-4 with TRBJ1-2; 7 positions agree with TRBD1. With 11 bases clipped from V and 4 bases from J, the junction kept 4 bases outside the gene matches. The CDR3 totals 11 residues. The CDR3 DNA reads TGTGCCGCAGGGGACAGCTATGGCTACACCTTC. This gives the protein CAAGDSYGYTF.

The CDR3 DNA reads TGTGCCATCATGGGTAGGGAGACGCAGTATTTT. Protein product: CAIMGRETQYF. J is TRBJ2-3 and V is TRBV10-3, with a weak D call TRBD2 (5 bases). V was cut by 7 bases and J by 9 bases, with 11 bases left in between. Germline values: CDR1 ENHRY, CDR2 SYGVKD. The CDR3 runs 11 residues.

This clonotype was recorded a few times. This chain connects TRBV6-5 to TRBJ1-5; D unclear. Trimming left V 4 bases short and J 7 bases short, with 11 bases between. Per germline, CDR1 MNHEY and CDR2 SVGAGI. CDR3 size: 13 residues. The CDR3 region is CASSFLSGQPQHF. As DNA, the CDR3 is TGTGCCAGCAGTTTTCTGTCAGGACAGCCCCAGCATTTT.

The chain recombines TRBV29-1 with TRBJ1-4; D not certain. The length of the CDR3 is 12 residues. V dropped 4 bases and J dropped 6 bases, with 9 bases sitting between them. The V gene's germline CDR1 is SQVTM and CDR2 ANQGSEA. The DNA for the CDR3 is TGCAGCGTTGGAACAGAGGATGAAAAACTGTTTTTT. It yields the protein CSVGTEDEKLFF.

Only a few counts were recorded for this clonotype. This rearrangement joins TRBV13 to TRBJ2-7, with D possibly called TRBD1 or TRBD2 (5 bases each). The CDR3 loop spans 16 amino acids. Per germline, CDR1 PRHDT and CDR2 FYEKMQ (reference sequence). Trimming left V 1 base short and J 3 bases short, with 16 bases between. This chain's CDR3 is CASSLASTGTRYEQYF. DNA for the CDR3: TGTGCCAGCAGCTTAGCTTCAACCGGGACGCGCTACGAGCAGTACTTC. Full variable domain (missing parts from reference TRBV13 and TRBJ2-7): AAGVIQSPRHLIKEKRETATLKCYPIPRHDTVYWYQQGPGQDPQFLISFYEKMQSDKGSIPDRFSAQQFSDYHSELNMSSLELGDSALYFCASSLASTGTRYEQYFGPGTRLTVT.

Of note for this clonotype: Germline and junction disagree at one end, which may indicate a read error. V and J are TRBV4-1 and TRBJ2-3; D might be TRBD1 (6 bases). Germline V lookup: CDR1 MGHRA, CDR2 YSYEKL. The CDR3 length is 16 residues. The CDR3, as DNA: TGCACCAGCAGCCAAGAGTGGACAGCCAGCACAGATACGCAGTATTTT. Amino acid sequence: CTSSQEWTASTDTQYF.

The V call is TRBV15, the J call TRBJ2-7; D may correspond to TRBD1 or TRBD2 (5 bases each). Germline CDR1 is LNHNV and CDR2 is YYDKDF (reference sequence). CDR3 size: 12 residues. V lost 1 base and J lost 5, with 6 bases in between. This CDR3 reads CATSRGGDEQYF. DNA of the CDR3: TGTGCCACCAGCAGAGGAGGGGACGAGCAGTACTTC.

Comment on this clonotype: Being one base from a much bigger clone, this may be a read error. This rearrangement joins TRBV4-3 to TRBJ1-2; 7 nucleotides match TRBD1. The CDR3 is made up of 13 amino acids. Germline V lookup: CDR1 LGHNA, CDR2 YSLEER. The CDR3 coding sequence is TGCGCCAGCAACCAAAGGGGGCAGGATGGCTACACCTTC. Translating gives CASNQRGQDGYTF.

The J gene is TRBJ2-1, the V gene TRBV9, with a tentative D call TRBD2 (7 bases). Germline V gene data show CDR1 as SGDLS and CDR2 as YYNGEE. The CDR3 extends over 15 amino acids. The V gene lost 2 bases and the J gene lost 9 bases, with 18 bases spanning the gap. CDR3 nucleotide sequence: TGTGCCAGCAGCGTTTCGGGGGGCACAGTCCGTGAGCAGTTCTTC. This encodes CASSVSGGTVREQFF.

The chain joins TRBV15 to TRBJ2-3; 10 bases fit TRBD2. This CDR3 comprises 16 residues. Germline V gene lookup returns CDR1 LNHNV and CDR2 YYDKDF (reference sequence). Trimming took 3 bases from V and 1 from J; bases not matched to a gene: 4. The CDR3 DNA follows: TGTGCCACCAGCAGCGATCTAGCGGGGGGCACAGATACGCAGTATTTT. It specifies CATSSDLAGGTDTQYF.

A few counts support this clonotype. CDR3 bases: TGTGCCAGCAGTACCTCAAGCGGTAGCTCCTACAATGAGCAGTTCTTC. This translates into CASSTSSGSSYNEQFF. The chain is built from TRBV27 and TRBJ2-1; possible D gene TRBD2, 5 bases. Trimming removed 5 bases from V and 0 bases from J, with 14 bases in between. CDR3 size: 16 residues. The germline V gene has CDR1 MNHEY and CDR2 SMNVEV (reference sequence).